Listed below are T cell receptor beta chains from one sample, sequenced in a study of CD8 T cells in ankylosing spondylitis. TCRdb redid the calling of the 5' RACE reads with MiXCR, one entry per CDR3 protein. The sample includes roughly 250,000 distinct CDR3 sequences, about 9.1% of them seen just once. Material for sequencing was blood, either unsorted or a sorted T cell fraction (not recorded which). Receptor source: a male donor with ankylosing spondylitis or in good health (not recorded which). Each CDR3 is given with its conserved first and last residue. A D gene is named only where the DNA matches it firmly. A row's size may be missing; if present it is once, few, many or a size class.

V gene: TRBV11-2; J gene: TRBJ1-3; D gene: TRBD1; clone size: many; CDR3 DNA: TGTGCCAGCAGCCGGGGACAGGCTACTGGAAACACCATATATTTT; CDR3 protein: CASSRGQATGNTIYF
V gene: TRBV20-1; J gene: TRBJ2-3; D gene: .; clone size: many; CDR3 DNA: TGCAGTGCTAGAGAACCCTCCGGGAATACGCAGTATTTT; CDR3 protein: CSAREPSGNTQYF
V gene: TRBV12-1; J gene: TRBJ2-1; D gene: .; clone size: .; CDR3 DNA: TGTGCCAGCAGCCCGGGACTGGCGTGGGATGAGCAGTTCTTC; CDR3 protein: CASSPGLAWDEQFF
V gene: TRBV15; J gene: TRBJ2-3; D gene: .; clone size: few; CDR3 DNA: TGTGCCACCAGCAGAGAGGCCCCCGGGAACGTTGGGACAGATACGCAGTATTTT; CDR3 protein: CATSREAPGNVGTDTQYF
V gene: TRBV12-3/TRBV12-4; J gene: TRBJ2-1; D gene: TRBD2; clone size: many; CDR3 DNA: TGTGCCAGCAGTCTGGGACTAGCGGGGAAGGATGAGCAGTTCTTC; CDR3 protein: CASSLGLAGKDEQFF
V gene: TRBV9; J gene: TRBJ2-1; D gene: .; clone size: many; CDR3 DNA: TGTGCCAGCAGCGTATCCCAGAGCTACAATGAGCAGTTCTTC; CDR3 protein: CASSVSQSYNEQFF
V gene: TRBV4-3; J gene: TRBJ1-6; D gene: .; clone size: few; CDR3 DNA: TGCGCCAGCAGCCAAGATAAGGTGTCGGGGACGGGAAGTCCACCCCTCCACTTT; CDR3 protein: CASSQDKVSGTGSPPLHF
V gene: TRBV7-2; J gene: TRBJ1-2; D gene: .; clone size: few; CDR3 DNA: TGTGCCAGCAGCCCGGACCGGGCCACTGGCTACACCTTC; CDR3 protein: CASSPDRATGYTF
V gene: TRBV7-7; J gene: TRBJ2-2; D gene: .; clone size: many; CDR3 DNA: TGTGCTAGCAGCTTAGAAGCAGGGCCCAACACCGGGGAGCTGTTTTTT; CDR3 protein: CASSLEAGPNTGELFF
V gene: TRBV15; J gene: TRBJ1-5; D gene: .; clone size: many; CDR3 DNA: TGTGCCACCAGCAGAGATCTTGGCAATAGCAATCAGCCCCAGCATTTT; CDR3 protein: CATSRDLGNSNQPQHF
V gene: TRBV7-8; J gene: TRBJ2-4; D gene: TRBD2; clone size: .; CDR3 DNA: TGTGCCAGCAGCTTAGGAAAGCGGGGGACAAACATTCAGTACTTC; CDR3 protein: CASSLGKRGTNIQYF
V gene: TRBV25-1; J gene: TRBJ1-5; D gene: .; clone size: many; CDR3 DNA: TGTGCCAGCAGTGGAGGGGGGCCCCAGCATTTT; CDR3 protein: CASSGGGPQHF
V gene: TRBV6-1; J gene: TRBJ2-7; D gene: .; clone size: many; CDR3 DNA: TGTGCCAGCAGTGAAGCAGGGACAAACTCCTACGAGCAGTACTTC; CDR3 protein: CASSEAGTNSYEQYF
V gene: TRBV5-1; J gene: TRBJ2-1; D gene: TRBD2; clone size: .; CDR3 DNA: TGCGCCAGCAGCTTGGCTAGCGGTCGAAATGAGCAGTTCTTC; CDR3 protein: CASSLASGRNEQFF
V gene: TRBV25-1; J gene: TRBJ2-1; D gene: TRBD2; clone size: many; CDR3 DNA: TGTGCCAGCAGTGCGGGACTAGCGGGTACGTTTAGCTCCTACAATGAGCAGTTCTTC; CDR3 protein: CASSAGLAGTFSSYNEQFF
V gene: TRBV7-9; J gene: TRBJ2-5; D gene: TRBD2; clone size: .; CDR3 DNA: TGTGCCAGCAGCACCGGACTAGCGGGCCAAGAGACCCAGTACTTC; CDR3 protein: CASSTGLAGQETQYF
V gene: TRBV20-1; J gene: TRBJ1-2; D gene: TRBD1; clone size: .; CDR3 DNA: TGCAGTGCTACCGGACAGGGCGGGGGCTACACCTTC; CDR3 protein: CSATGQGGGYTF
V gene: TRBV30; J gene: TRBJ1-2; D gene: .; clone size: few; CDR3 DNA: TGTGCCTGGAGTGCAAGGGAGTTCGGGGGGCGGCCTTCCTATGGCTACACCTTC; CDR3 protein: CAWSAREFGGRPSYGYTF
V gene: TRBV5-1; J gene: TRBJ2-7; D gene: .; clone size: .; CDR3 DNA: TGCGCCAGCAGCACGAACGTCGGGACGGTTTCCTACGAGCAGTACTTC; CDR3 protein: CASSTNVGTVSYEQYF
V gene: TRBV20-1; J gene: TRBJ2-3; D gene: TRBD2; clone size: many; CDR3 DNA: TGCAGTGCTAGTATTAGCGGGGTGTGGGATACGCAGTATTTT; CDR3 protein: CSASISGVWDTQYF
V gene: TRBV7-9; J gene: TRBJ2-2; D gene: .; clone size: many; CDR3 DNA: TGTGCCATAGGAGGATCCACCGGCGGGGAGCTGTTTTTT; CDR3 protein: CAIGGSTGGELFF
V gene: TRBV6-1; J gene: TRBJ2-2; D gene: TRBD1; clone size: many; CDR3 DNA: TGTGCCAGCAGCGTCCCCGGGACAGGGGGTAACGGGGAGCTGTTTTTT; CDR3 protein: CASSVPGTGGNGELFF
V gene: TRBV20-1; J gene: TRBJ2-5; D gene: TRBD2; clone size: .; CDR3 DNA: TGCAGTGCTAGGGAAAGCGGGAGGGCCCTCATGGAGACCCAGTACTTC; CDR3 protein: CSARESGRALMETQYF
V gene: TRBV24-1; J gene: TRBJ2-7; D gene: .; clone size: few; CDR3 DNA: TGTGCCACCAGTGCTCGGGGGAGCAACGAGCAGTACTTC; CDR3 protein: CATSARGSNEQYF
V gene: TRBV5-5; J gene: TRBJ2-7; D gene: .; clone size: .; CDR3 DNA: TGTGCCAGCAGCTTTATCAACAGGGTCTACGAGCAGTACTTC; CDR3 protein: CASSFINRVYEQYF
V gene: TRBV7-2; J gene: TRBJ1-2; D gene: .; clone size: many; CDR3 DNA: TGTGCCAGCAGTCGTACCGGGACCCCCGACAATGGCTACACCTTC; CDR3 protein: CASSRTGTPDNGYTF
V gene: TRBV10-3; J gene: TRBJ2-7; D gene: TRBD2; clone size: many; CDR3 DNA: TGTGCCATCAGTGAAGTGGGGGGGGCCTACGAGCAGTACTTC; CDR3 protein: CAISEVGGAYEQYF
V gene: TRBV6-1; J gene: TRBJ1-1; D gene: .; clone size: many; CDR3 DNA: TGTGCCAGCAGTGAACCCAGGGGAAGCACTGAAGCTTTCTTT; CDR3 protein: CASSEPRGSTEAFF
V gene: TRBV7-2; J gene: TRBJ2-6; D gene: .; clone size: few; CDR3 DNA: TGTGCCAGCAGCTTACGCAGCTCTGGGGCCAACGTCCTGACTTTC; CDR3 protein: CASSLRSSGANVLTF
V gene: TRBV6-5; J gene: TRBJ2-1; D gene: TRBD1; clone size: many; CDR3 DNA: TGTGCCAGCAGTTACAGGGACAGGGGAAGGGACAATGAGCAGTTCTTC; CDR3 protein: CASSYRDRGRDNEQFF
V gene: TRBV3-1; J gene: TRBJ1-2; D gene: .; clone size: many; CDR3 DNA: TGTGCCAGCAGCCAAGATAGCTTGCGCGGCTACACCTTC; CDR3 protein: CASSQDSLRGYTF
V gene: TRBV6-5; J gene: TRBJ2-1; D gene: .; clone size: few; CDR3 DNA: TGTGCCAGCGTGGCAGGGGCAGGTGAGCAGTTCTTC; CDR3 protein: CASVAGAGEQFF
V gene: TRBV21-1; J gene: TRBJ2-1; D gene: .; clone size: many; CDR3 DNA: TGTGCCAGCAGCAAAGAGGGCCACCCCCCCTACAATGAGCAGTTCTTC; CDR3 protein: CASSKEGHPPYNEQFF
V gene: TRBV9; J gene: TRBJ2-1; D gene: TRBD1; clone size: many; CDR3 DNA: TGTGCCAGCAGCGGTCGGCAGGGGGCTGTCAATGAGCAGTTCTTC; CDR3 protein: CASSGRQGAVNEQFF
V gene: TRBV20-1; J gene: TRBJ1-5; D gene: .; clone size: many; CDR3 DNA: TGCAGTGCTAGTTCAGTCAATCAGCCCCAGCATTTT; CDR3 protein: CSASSVNQPQHF
V gene: TRBV10-3; J gene: TRBJ2-5; D gene: TRBD2; clone size: few; CDR3 DNA: TGTGCCATCAGTGGGGGGACTACCCAAGAGACCCAGTACTTC; CDR3 protein: CAISGGTTQETQYF
V gene: TRBV9; J gene: TRBJ2-5; D gene: TRBD2; clone size: many; CDR3 DNA: TGTGCCAGCAGCCTGGGGACTAGCGGGAGCAGAGAGACCCAGTACTTC; CDR3 protein: CASSLGTSGSRETQYF
V gene: TRBV29-1; J gene: TRBJ1-1; D gene: .; clone size: many; CDR3 DNA: TGCAGCGTGGCGCGGGAGGGCCTCACTGAAGCTTTCTTT; CDR3 protein: CSVAREGLTEAFF
V gene: TRBV6-1; J gene: TRBJ2-1; D gene: .; clone size: many; CDR3 DNA: TGTGCCAGCAGTACGGGGGCCCCATTCAGGGTGGATGAGCAGTTCTTC; CDR3 protein: CASSTGAPFRVDEQFF
V gene: TRBV24-1; J gene: TRBJ1-2; D gene: .; clone size: many; CDR3 DNA: TGTGCCACCTCAAGCGCGACCGGGAACTATGGCTACACCTTC; CDR3 protein: CATSSATGNYGYTF